The 24 T cell receptor beta chains listed next were all sequenced from one sample in a study of shared clonotypes between healthy human individuals. Method: immunoSEQ multiplex PCR; TCRdb's copy keeps in-frame clones and lacks some. The sample holds fewer than 600,000 clones; about 74% are singletons and the top ten take around 12%. The sequenced sample consisted of PBMCs. These receptors all stem from a woman aged 40-49 years in good health. Some clones in this sample may be carry-over from other donors' samples.

The chain combines TRBV2 with TRBJ1-4; tentatively, D is TRBD1 (5 bases). V was clipped by 6 bases and J by 10 bases, with 15 bases between them. The V gene's germline CDR1 is SNHLY and CDR2 FYNNEI. The CDR3 is 13 amino acids. CDR3 in amino acids: CASSAQGSGKLFF. For the CDR3, the DNA is TGTGCCAGCAGCGCCCAGGGTTCCGGAAAACTGTTTTTT.

This rearrangement joins TRBV27 to TRBJ2-3, with D unresolved. Germline V lookup: CDR1 MNHEY, CDR2 SMNVEV (reference sequence). Trimming shortened V by 2 bases and J by 4 bases, and 13 bases separated the two germline ends. The CDR3 covers 15 residues. The CDR3 DNA sequence: TGTGCCAGCAGTTTAATGGGATCCCTGCCAGATACGCAGTATTTT. Translating gives CASSLMGSLPDTQYF.

For this clone: Only one base separates this from a far larger clonotype, so it likely reflects a read error. This chain uses TRBV29-1 with TRBJ2-3; D remains unclear. Between the trimmed V and J ends, which lost 3 bases and 7 bases, there was a span of 8 bases. From germline, CDR1 is SQVTM and CDR2 ANQGSEA. The CDR3 loop spans 11 amino acids. The CDR3 region is CSVEMGNTQYF. The CDR3 DNA reads TGCAGCGTTGAGATGGGAAATACGCAGTATTTT.

The V and J genes are TRBV28 and TRBJ2-5; no clear D gene. Trimming stripped 3 bases from V and 5 bases from J, with 10 bases between. The CDR3 spans 13 residues. Germline assignment: CDR1 MDHEN and CDR2 SYDVKM. The CDR3 reads CASSFVAGETQYF. The CDR3 coding sequence is TGTGCCAGCAGTTTTGTGGCCGGGGAGACCCAGTACTTC.

As for this clone: A far bigger clonotype differs at one base, so this is likely a read error. The rearrangement joins TRBV29-1 to TRBJ2-5; D is tentatively TRBD1 or TRBD2 (5 bases each). Trimming took 4 bases from V and 1 from J, leaving 16 bases between them. Germline V gene sequence: CDR1 SQVTM, CDR2 ANQGSEA. CDR3 length: 15 amino acids. CDR3 sequence: CSVGGLTEAQETQYF. The CDR3 DNA reads as TGCAGCGTTGGAGGGCTGACAGAGGCCCAAGAGACCCAGTACTTC.

This CDR3 reads CASSLSYREVEQYF. The CDR3 bases are TGTGCCAGCAGCCTTAGTTACCGGGAGGTCGAGCAGTACTTC. This chain uses TRBV7-2 with TRBJ2-7, with TRBD2 identical over 7 bases. Unmatched junction bases numbered 10, after V lost 5 bases and J lost 6 bases. CDR1 SGHTA and CDR2 FQGNSA come from the germline V gene. The CDR3 extends over 14 amino acids. Supplemented by reference TRBV7-2 and TRBJ2-7, the full variable domain reads GAGVSQSPSNKVTEKGKDVELRCDPISGHTALYWYRQSLGQGLEFLIYFQGNSAPDKSGLPSDRFSAERTGGSVSTLTIQRTQQEDSAVYLCASSLSYREVEQYFGPGTRLTVT.

The rearrangement uses TRBV29-1 and TRBJ2-3; 7 positions match TRBD2. The CDR3 runs 14 residues. J was trimmed by 1 base and V by 6 bases; bases with no gene match: 7. CDR1 is SQVTM, CDR2 ANQGSEA, per germline. The CDR3 loop is CSVAGRVGTDTQYF. The CDR3 nucleotides are TGCAGCGTGGCAGGGAGGGTGGGCACAGATACGCAGTATTTT.

J is TRBJ1-1 and V is TRBV30; a weak D match, TRBD1 (5 bases). The CDR3 consists of 14 residues. V dropped 4 bases and J dropped 1 base, with 13 bases sitting between them. CDR1 is GTSNPN, CDR2 SVGIG, per germline (reference sequence). CDR3 sequence reads: CAWKRRVENTEAFF. CDR3 nucleotides: TGTGCCTGGAAGCGCAGGGTGGAGAACACTGAAGCTTTCTTT. Based on the CDR3 plus reference TRBV30 and TRBJ1-1, the full variable domain is SQTIHQWPATLVQPVGSPLSLECTVEGTSNPNLYWYRQAAGRGLQLLFYSVGIGQISSEVPQNLSASRPQDRQFILSSKKLLLSDSGFYLCAWKRRVENTEAFFGQGTRLTVV.

This sequence joins TRBV19 and TRBJ1-1, with 9 bases matching TRBD1. This CDR3 is built from 14 residues. V lost 5 bases to trimming and J lost 11 bases; unmatched junction nucleotides: 12. The V gene's germline CDR1 is LNHDA and CDR2 SQIVND (reference sequence). Here the CDR3 reads CASSAWTGAAEAFF. For the CDR3, the DNA is TGTGCCAGTAGTGCCTGGACAGGGGCCGCCGAGGCTTTCTTT.

The chain links TRBV5-1 to TRBJ2-7, with D possibly TRBD1 on 5 matching bases. V lost 1 base, J lost 0 bases, and 11 bases lay in between. Germline CDR1 SGHRS, CDR2 YFSETQ. The CDR3 contains 15 residues. The CDR3 bases are TGCGCCAGCAGCTTGTTAAACAGGAACTCCTACGAGCAGTACTTC. The encoded protein is CASSLLNRNSYEQYF.

Points on this clone: This CDR3 is missing its conserved last phenylalanine or tryptophan, likely due to a read error. V usage is TRBV18 and J usage is TRBJ1-2; tentatively, D is TRBD1 (5 bases). There are 14 residues in the CDR3. Looked up from germline, CDR1 is KGHSH and CDR2 is LQKENI. Trimming removed 0 bases from V and 4 bases from J, with 9 bases in between. The CDR3 region is CASSPPGTGYGYTS. Here the CDR3 DNA reads TGTGCCAGCTCACCACCCGGGACGGGCTATGGCTACACCTCC.

The gene calls are TRBV7-8 and TRBJ2-3, with D uncertain. The CDR3 length is 18 residues. In germline, CDR1 is SGHVS, CDR2 FQNEAQ. V dropped 0 bases and J dropped 4 bases, with 20 bases sitting between them. The CDR3 is CASSLAKNVQHLPDTQYF. The CDR3, as DNA: TGTGCCAGCAGCTTAGCCAAGAACGTTCAGCACCTCCCAGATACGCAGTATTTT.

Details on this clone: A much bigger clone sits one base away, suggesting this may be a read error. Other nucleotide sequences in the sample specify the same CDR3. The V gene is TRBV2, the J gene TRBJ2-3; TRBD2 matches at 7 bases. Trimming cost V 9 bases and J 6 bases; bases outside gene matches: 12. This CDR3 has 14 amino acids. Germline-derived CDR1 and CDR2 are SNHLY and FYNNEI. For the CDR3, the DNA is TGTGCCAGTAGACTAGCAGGAGGCAGGGATACGCAGTATTTT. This encodes CASRLAGGRDTQYF.

V is TRBV10-3 and J is TRBJ2-7; 9 bases are a match to TRBD1. The CDR3 length is 15 residues. V was clipped by 7 bases and J by 1 base; unmatched bases: 8. CDR1 is ENHRY and CDR2 is SYGVKD in the germline V gene. CDR3 bases: TGTGCCATCACTAGAGGACAGGGGACGTCCTACGAGCAGTACTTC. This gives the protein CAITRGQGTSYEQYF.

The chain is built from TRBV5-4 and TRBJ1-2; the match to TRBD1 covers 12 bases. The germline V gene encodes CDR1 SGHNT and CDR2 YYREEE (reference sequence). The CDR3 has 16 amino acids. Germline trimming cut 3 bases from V and 8 bases from J; bases unmatched to any gene: 11. For the CDR3, the DNA is TGTGCCAGCAGCTCGCTAGGGGGGACAGGGGGCGAAGGCTACACCTTC. Translating gives CASSSLGGTGGEGYTF.

With respect to this clone: Other DNA sequences from this sample encode an identical CDR3 as well. V is TRBV18 and J is TRBJ1-1; TRBD1 might be the D (5 bases). The V gene lost 3 bases and the J gene lost 0 bases, with 8 bases spanning the gap. This CDR3 comprises 14 residues. The germline V gene encodes CDR1 KGHSH and CDR2 LQKENI. The CDR3 reads CASSPRDVNTEAFF. The CDR3 DNA is TGTGCCAGCTCACCCCGGGACGTGAACACTGAAGCTTTCTTT.

Here the CDR3 reads CASSQYLAESTDTQYF. In nucleotides, the CDR3 is TGTGCCAGCAGCCAATACTTAGCGGAAAGCACAGATACGCAGTATTTT. The gene calls are TRBV4-2 and TRBJ2-3; D is possibly TRBD2 (6 bases). This CDR3 region has 16 residues. V dropped 2 bases and J dropped 0 bases, with 12 bases sitting between them. Germline-derived CDR1 and CDR2 are LGHNA and YNFKEQ.

This chain links TRBV10-3 with TRBJ2-1, with TRBD2 as a possible D gene (6 bases). Germline CDR1 reads ENHRY; CDR2 reads SYGVKD. The CDR3 consists of 16 residues. Trimming removed 4 bases from V and 1 base from J, with 14 bases in between. This chain's CDR3 is CAISGVGGISYNEQFF. CDR3 sequence (DNA): TGTGCCATCAGTGGGGTTGGCGGGATTTCCTACAATGAGCAGTTCTTC.

CDR3 bases: TGCGCCAGCAGCCAGGAGCTTAGAGGGACATATGCGCAGTATTTT. It specifies CASSQELRGTYAQYF. The chain links TRBV4-3 to TRBJ2-3, with a tentative D call TRBD1 (6 bases). The CDR3 runs 15 residues. V was trimmed by 3 bases and J by 10 bases, leaving 20 bases between them. Germline V gene lookup returns CDR1 LGHNA and CDR2 YSLEER.

The chain is built from TRBV5-1 and TRBJ2-7; TRBD2 aligns across 7 bases. Unmatched junction bases numbered 6, after V lost 0 bases and J lost 3 bases. The CDR3 has 15 amino acids. Per germline, CDR1 SGHRS and CDR2 YFSETQ. The CDR3: CASSLVPGGLYEQYF. In DNA, the CDR3 is TGCGCCAGCAGCTTGGTCCCGGGAGGCCTCTACGAGCAGTACTTC.

This rearrangement joins TRBV5-1 to TRBJ2-3; a possible D gene is TRBD1 (6 bases). Trimming pared 4 bases from V and 1 base from J, leaving 16 bases between. The CDR3 length is 16 residues. Per the germline V gene, CDR1 is SGHRS and CDR2 is YFSETQ. This CDR3 is CASSPGSTGRTDTQYF. The CDR3 bases are TGCGCCAGCAGCCCGGGGTCGACAGGCCGCACAGATACGCAGTATTTT.

This chain connects TRBV10-1 to TRBJ1-1, with D hard to call. Germline V gene sequence: CDR1 WNHNN, CDR2 SYGVQD (reference sequence). The CDR3 spans 13 residues. Trimming took off 6 bases at V and 6 bases at J, with 14 bases between the two ends. The CDR3 loop reads CASSLDMIAEAFF. The DNA of the CDR3 is TGCGCCAGCAGCCTAGACATGATCGCTGAAGCTTTCTTT.

The rearrangement links TRBV5-1 to TRBJ2-1; TRBD2 aligns across 12 bases. The CDR3 is 14 amino acids. J gave up 7 bases and V 5 bases, and 4 bases lay outside the gene matches. The V gene's germline CDR1 is SGHRS and CDR2 YFSETQ. The CDR3 here is CASSRTSGRNEQFF. For the CDR3, the DNA is TGCGCCAGCAGTCGTACTAGCGGGAGGAATGAGCAGTTCTTC. The full variable domain, in which reference TRBV5-1 and TRBJ2-1 provide the parts outside the CDR3, is KAGVTQTPRYLIKTRGQQVTLSCSPISGHRSVSWYQQTPGQGLQFLFEYFSETQRNKGNFPGRFSGRQFSNSRSEMNVSTLELGDSALYLCASSRTSGRNEQFFGPGTRLTVL.

The chain employs TRBV7-9 and TRBJ2-1; D is ambiguous. The CDR3 loop spans 13 amino acids. V was trimmed by 2 bases and J by 4 bases, leaving 6 bases between them. Germline V gene sequence: CDR1 SEHNR, CDR2 FQNEAQ (reference sequence). The CDR3 nucleotides read TGTGCCAGCAGCTTATCCCGTTACAATGAGCAGTTCTTC. This translates into CASSLSRYNEQFF. The entire variable domain, with the rest obtained from reference TRBV7-9 and TRBJ2-1, is as follows: DTGVSQNPRHKITKRGQNVTFRCDPISEHNRLYWYRQTLGQGPEFLTYFQNEAQLEKSRLLSDRFSAERPKGSFSTLEIQRTEQGDSAMYLCASSLSRYNEQFFGPGTRLTVL.